The 22 T cell receptor beta chains below were found in one sample sequenced in a study of post-analysis software for immune sequencing data. Antigen specificity for these receptors is unknown. General study results and limits: TRBV segments more frequent in patients than in controls numbered roughly 5 and included TRBV5-6, TRBV5-1 and TRBV20-1.

Incorporated into the TCR beta cDNA libraries were unique molecular identifiers, which served to reduce PCR and sequencing biases. TCRdb redid the calling of the PCR reads with MiXCR, one entry per CDR3 protein. The sample records hundreds of thousands of distinct CDR3 sequences, 44% being singletons. Specimen: blood. These receptor sequences come from a girl aged 5-17 years with multiple sclerosis.

V usage is TRBV5-1 and J usage is TRBJ1-1; D not certain. The V end lost 0 bases, the J end lost 2 bases, and 14 bases lay between the germline ends. The V gene's germline CDR1 is SGHRS and CDR2 YFSETQ. The CDR3 spans 16 residues. CDR3 nucleotide sequence: TGCGCCAGCAGCTTGGTGGGTAGAAGGACCAACACTGAAGCTTTCTTT. It codes for CASSLVGRRTNTEAFF.

The chain couples TRBV12-3 or TRBV12-4 to TRBJ2-6; D call uncertain. V shed 6 bases and J shed 0 bases, with 9 bases lying between them. The CDR3 spans 15 residues. CDR3 residues: CASRSTDSGANVLTF. Written as DNA, the CDR3 is TGTGCCAGCAGATCGACGGACTCTGGGGCCAACGTCCTGACTTTC.

The J gene is TRBJ2-1, the V gene TRBV7-9, with 9 bases aligning to TRBD2. CDR3 size: 14 residues. With 7 bases clipped from V and 8 bases from J, the junction kept 9 bases outside the gene matches. In germline, CDR1 is SEHNR, CDR2 FQNEAQ (reference sequence). DNA for the CDR3: TGTGCCAGCATCCTGGGGGCTAGCGGGGATGAGCAGTTCTTC. Its translation is CASILGASGDEQFF. Full variable domain (remainder filled in from reference TRBV7-9 and TRBJ2-1): DTGVSQNPRHKITKRGQNVTFRCDPISEHNRLYWYRQTLGQGPEFLTYFQNEAQLEKSRLLSDRFSAERPKGSFSTLEIQRTEQGDSAMYLCASILGASGDEQFFGPGTRLTVL.

The chain joins TRBV5-1 to TRBJ2-7; weak D call: TRBD2 (5 bases). The CDR3 runs 15 residues. V dropped 0 bases and J dropped 2 bases, with 12 bases sitting between them. The germline V gene has CDR1 SGHRS and CDR2 YFSETQ. CDR3 amino acids: CASSLVGLAAYEQYF. In DNA, the CDR3 is TGCGCCAGCAGCTTGGTCGGACTCGCCGCCTACGAGCAGTACTTC.

V gene TRBV24-1 combines with J gene TRBJ2-1; D may correspond to TRBD1 or TRBD2 (5 bases each). Trimming cost V 4 bases and J 8 bases, with 14 bases left between them. Germline V CDR1 and CDR2: KGHDR, SFDVKD. The CDR3 covers 14 residues. The CDR3 bases are TGTGCCACCAGTGAGCCCACCCGGGGCCATGAGCAGTTCTTC. This encodes CATSEPTRGHEQFF.

J is TRBJ2-5 and V is TRBV5-1; no reliable D call. CDR3 length: 12 amino acids. CDR1 is SGHRS and CDR2 is YFSETQ in the germline V gene. V was trimmed by 4 bases and J by 1 base, leaving 5 bases between them. The chain's CDR3 is CASSKPQETQYF. In DNA, the CDR3 is TGCGCCAGCAGCAAACCCCAAGAGACCCAGTACTTC.

The chain carries TRBV10-3 and TRBJ2-1, with 9 positions matching TRBD2. The CDR3 consists of 17 residues. Germline trimming cut 3 bases from V and 5 bases from J; bases unmatched to any gene: 11. Germline V gives CDR1 ENHRY, CDR2 SYGVKD. The CDR3 DNA reads TGTGCCATCAGTGACCCCCAGGCGGGAGGGAGAAACAATGAGCAGTTCTTC. Translation gives CAISDPQAGGRNNEQFF.

This clonotype has just a few counts. The chain uses TRBV6-1 and TRBJ2-4; 11 nucleotides match TRBD2. With 6 bases clipped from V and 6 bases from J, the junction kept 16 bases outside the gene matches. This CDR3 is 18 amino acids long. From germline, CDR1 is MNHNS and CDR2 SASEGT. The CDR3 DNA reads as TGTGCCAGCAGCCCCGAAGGTAGCGGGGGGGCCCCGCTAAACATTCAGTACTTC. Its protein product is CASSPEGSGGAPLNIQYF.

CDR3 region: CASSPKGRYEQYF. CDR3 nucleotides: TGTGCCAGCAGCCCGAAAGGTCGCTACGAGCAGTACTTC. This sequence joins TRBV9 and TRBJ2-7; D unclear. The CDR3 extends over 13 amino acids. V was shortened by 4 bases and J by 3 bases, with 11 bases between the two germline ends. Germline V CDR1 and CDR2: SGDLS, YYNGEE.

This clonotype showed up just a few times. The V and J genes are TRBV7-9 and TRBJ2-5, with TRBD1 identical over 9 bases. V shed 6 bases, J shed 5 bases, and the junction held 10 bases outside the gene matches. The length of the CDR3 is 15 residues. Germline CDR1 reads SEHNR; CDR2 reads FQNEAQ (reference sequence). The CDR3 nucleotides are TGTGCCAGCAGTTCTCGACAGGGGGAAGTTGAGACCCAGTACTTC. It encodes CASSSRQGEVETQYF.

The V and J genes are TRBV10-3 and TRBJ2-6; a possible D gene is TRBD2 (5 bases). V lost 6 bases, J lost 3 bases, and 6 bases lay in between. Germline V gives CDR1 ENHRY, CDR2 SYGVKD. The CDR3 totals 13 residues. CDR3 sequence: CAISGDGANVLTF. CDR3 bases: TGTGCCATCAGCGGGGATGGGGCCAACGTCCTGACTTTC.

CDR3 residues: CSATQGLYQPQHF. DNA of the CDR3: TGCAGTGCTACCCAGGGGCTATATCAGCCCCAGCATTTT. The V gene is TRBV20-1, the J gene TRBJ1-5, with a possible D match to TRBD1 (6 bases). Trimming cost V 4 bases and J 5 bases, with 12 bases left between them. This CDR3 is built from 13 residues. CDR1 and CDR2 (germline): DFQATT, SNEGSKA (reference sequence).

The V call is TRBV12-3 or TRBV12-4, the J call TRBJ2-1, with D possibly being TRBD2 (6 bases). V was trimmed by 1 base and J by 7 bases, leaving 11 bases between them. The CDR3 extends over 14 amino acids. CDR3 amino acids: CASSLDASANEQFF. In DNA, the CDR3 is TGTGCCAGCAGTTTAGATGCTAGCGCGAATGAGCAGTTCTTC.

Here the CDR3 reads CSATGIGELFF. Written as DNA, the CDR3 is TGCAGCGCAACAGGGATCGGGGAGCTGTTTTTT. The V and J genes are TRBV29-1 and TRBJ2-2; weak D call: TRBD1 (6 bases). The CDR3 totals 11 residues. V lost 7 bases, J lost 7 bases, and 10 bases lay in between. Germline V CDR1 and CDR2: SQVTM, ANQGSEA.

This CDR3 is CASSLDGGTATPHF. DNA for the CDR3: TGTGCCAGCAGCTTAGACGGGGGGACAGCCACACCCCACTTT. This chain joins TRBV11-2 and TRBJ1-6; 7 bases fit TRBD1. V was pared by 0 bases and J by 18 bases, with 11 bases of the junction left unmatched. CDR1 is SGHAT, CDR2 FQNNGV, per germline. The CDR3 runs to 14 residues.

V usage is TRBV5-1 and J usage is TRBJ2-6, with 14 bases aligning to TRBD2. This CDR3 contains 22 residues. Per the germline V gene, CDR1 is SGHRS and CDR2 is YFSETQ. V gave up 2 bases and J gave up 2 bases; unmatched junction bases: 15. The CDR3 sequence: CASSFPAPGLAGDLPGANVLTF. In nucleotides, the CDR3 is TGCGCCAGCAGCTTCCCCGCACCGGGACTAGCGGGAGACCTCCCTGGGGCCAACGTCCTGACTTTC.

V gene TRBV5-6 combines with J gene TRBJ2-4, with 9 bases fitting TRBD2. The J segment lost 6 bases and the V segment lost 3 bases, leaving 7 bases of the junction unmatched. Germline V CDR1 and CDR2: SGHDT, YYEEEE. This CDR3 spans 15 amino acids. In nucleotides, the CDR3 is TGTGCCAGCAGCTCTCAGGGCGGGGGGGTAAACATTCAGTACTTC. This sequence encodes CASSSQGGGVNIQYF.

The J gene is TRBJ2-1, the V gene TRBV7-3, with 7 bases identical to TRBD1. CDR1 and CDR2 (germline): SGHTA, FQGTGA. This CDR3 region has 14 residues. V lost 9 bases and J lost 7; bases outside the gene matches: 12. DNA for the CDR3: TGTGCCAGAACGACAGGGTCAGCGTGGAATGAGCAGTTCTTC. This encodes CARTTGSAWNEQFF. The full variable domain, with the rest looked up from reference TRBV7-3 and TRBJ2-1, is GAGVSQTPSNKVTEKGKYVELRCDPISGHTALYWYRQSLGQGPEFLIYFQGTGAADDSGLPNDRFFAVRPEGSVSTLKIQRTERGDSAVYLCARTTGSAWNEQFFGPGTRLTVL.

This clonotype was found a few times. CDR3 protein: CASSLMAPTDTQYF. CDR3 nucleotide sequence: TGTGCCAGCAGCTTAATGGCGCCCACAGATACGCAGTATTTT. This chain links TRBV13 with TRBJ2-3; D ambiguous. Germline CDR1 and CDR2: PRHDT and FYEKMQ (reference sequence). V dropped 2 bases and J dropped 2 bases, with 8 bases sitting between them. This CDR3 has 14 amino acids.

V usage is TRBV20-1 and J usage is TRBJ2-7, with no clear D. The CDR3 totals 15 residues. The germline V and J ends were trimmed by 3 bases and 3 bases, with 18 bases remaining between them. The V gene's germline CDR1 is DFQATT and CDR2 SNEGSKA (reference sequence). CDR3 DNA sequence: TGCAGTGCTAGCCCCATCCTAACGGAAAACTACGAGCAGTACTTC. Translated: CSASPILTENYEQYF.

The V and J genes are TRBV12-3 or TRBV12-4 and TRBJ1-6; 9 bases are shared with TRBD1. The CDR3 loop spans 15 amino acids. V shed 2 bases and J 7 bases; nucleotides not matched to a gene: 3. CDR3 sequence (DNA): TGTGCCAGCAGTTTACCCACAGGGGGCAATTCACCCCTCCACTTT. Its translation: CASSLPTGGNSPLHF.

The V and J genes are TRBV24-1 and TRBJ2-1; D call uncertain. The CDR3 runs 12 residues. Looked up from germline, CDR1 is KGHDR and CDR2 is SFDVKD. V was cut by 3 bases and J by 6 bases, with 5 bases left in between. In nucleotides, the CDR3 is TGTGCCACCAGTGATCTGTTCAATGAGCAGTTCTTC. Amino acid sequence: CATSDLFNEQFF.